The clone carrying this T cell receptor beta chain has more than one count but fewer than ten. Its antigen remains unknown. From germline, CDR1 is SGHVS and CDR2 FQNEAQ. The CDR3 length is 18 residues. After removal of 5 bases from V and 4 bases from J, the junction contained 16 bases not matched to a gene. The data stem from a study of tumor-infiltrating lymphocytes in localized non-small cell lung cancer. Study context: Resected tumor was paired with non-adjacent uninvolved lung from the same patient.

Study findings and constraints: Different pieces of the same tissue went to different assays, confounding technical variation with intratumor heterogeneity. Only some patients had TCR sequencing, depending on available tissue. Immunotypes IM1 and IM2 had similar TCR-derived T-cell fractions.

The data were produced by immunoSEQ multiplex PCR, yet TCRdb's version contains in-frame clones alone and is incomplete. The sample consists of 2,500 to 3,500 clones, around three fifths of them appearing once. The sequencing input was uninvolved lung tissue not adjacent to the tumor. This TCR derives from a human donor with non-small cell lung cancer. V gene TRBV7-8 combines with J gene TRBJ2-5; 10 bases map to TRBD2. The CDR3 here is CASSLSKREGLIRETQYF. The CDR3 DNA follows: TGTGCCAGCAGCCTCTCGAAGCGGGAGGGCCTCATAAGAGAGACCCAGTACTTC.